These 30 T cell receptor beta chains share one sample of origin, sequenced in a study of shared clonotypes between healthy human individuals. The repertoire was sequenced with immunoSEQ multiplex PCR; TCRdb's copy has only in-frame clones and lacks some. The sample lists around 2.1 million clones; around 95% were seen once. Sequencing was done on a sample of naive CD4+ T cells sorted from blood. Subset: CD45RA+ positively selected. The receptors derive from a young man in good health.

CDR3: CASSLGAGPYIRTQYF. CDR3 sequence (DNA): TGCGCCAGCAGCTTGGGTGCAGGTCCCTACATTCGGACCCAGTACTTC. The V call is TRBV5-1, the J call TRBJ2-5; D gene unclear. This CDR3 spans 16 amino acids. Germline loops: CDR1 SGHRS, CDR2 YFSETQ. V was trimmed by 0 bases and J by 7 bases, leaving 19 bases between them.

V is TRBV25-1 and J is TRBJ2-3; D may be TRBD2 (6 bases). The CDR3 length is 15 residues. Germline CDR1 is MGHDK and CDR2 is SYGVNS. Trimming cost V 11 bases and J 1 base, with 19 bases left between them. DNA for the CDR3: TGTGCCTCCACCGGTCCGGGAGTGGGCACAGATACGCAGTATTTT. It translates to CASTGPGVGTDTQYF.

The chain links TRBV5-1 to TRBJ2-7, with a possible D match to TRBD2 (6 bases). This CDR3 spans 16 amino acids. The ends were cut back, 5 bases at V and 6 bases at J, with 24 bases in the middle. Per the germline V gene, CDR1 is SGHRS and CDR2 is YFSETQ. The CDR3 DNA follows: TGCGCCAGCAGTCGGGACTTACCAACCGCTATTTCCGAGCAGTACTTC. This encodes CASSRDLPTAISEQYF. Combining the CDR3 with reference TRBV5-1 and TRBJ2-7 gives the whole variable domain KAGVTQTPRYLIKTRGQQVTLSCSPISGHRSVSWYQQTPGQGLQFLFEYFSETQRNKGNFPGRFSGRQFSNSRSEMNVSTLELGDSALYLCASSRDLPTAISEQYFGPGTRLTVT.

The chain recombines TRBV6-1 with TRBJ2-1, with 8 bases identical to TRBD2. Per germline, CDR1 MNHNS and CDR2 SASEGT. Trimming took 6 bases from V and 5 from J; bases not matched to a gene: 9. The CDR3 has 15 amino acids. CDR3 sequence reads: CASRNGWTSNNEQFF. The CDR3 nucleotides are TGTGCCAGCAGGAACGGGTGGACTAGCAACAATGAGCAGTTCTTC.

In its sample, this clone was seen a few times. This rearrangement joins TRBV29-1 to TRBJ1-2; D remains ambiguous. The CDR3 has 13 residues. CDR1 SQVTM and CDR2 ANQGSEA come from the germline V gene. V was pared by 3 bases and J by 4 bases, with 12 bases between. The CDR3 DNA reads as TGCAGCGTTGAGCAGCCGTCGGGCTATGGCTACACCTTC. Translating gives CSVEQPSGYGYTF.

The V call is TRBV19, the J call TRBJ2-7, with TRBD2 as a possible D gene (5 bases). This CDR3 is 14 amino acids long. The germline V gene encodes CDR1 LNHDA and CDR2 SQIVND (reference sequence). Trimming stripped 2 bases from V and 0 bases from J, with 8 bases between. In nucleotides, the CDR3 is TGTGCCAGTAGTATAATAGCGAGCTCCTACGAGCAGTACTTC. Protein: CASSIIASSYEQYF.

CDR3 sequence reads: CASSWGQGILPYNSPLHF. In DNA, the CDR3 is TGTGCCAGCAGCTGGGGACAGGGGATTCTACCTTATAATTCACCCCTCCACTTT. The chain joins TRBV7-2 to TRBJ1-6; 10 nucleotides match TRBD1. With V trimmed by 4 bases and J by 4 bases, 10 bases remained unmatched. The CDR3 loop spans 18 amino acids. Looked up from germline, CDR1 is SGHTA and CDR2 is FQGNSA.

This clone was found once. The rearrangement uses TRBV30 and TRBJ1-6, with TRBD1 matching over 7 bases. Looked up from germline, CDR1 is GTSNPN and CDR2 is SVGIG (reference sequence). This CDR3 spans 13 amino acids. J was trimmed by 9 bases and V by 3 bases; bases with no gene match: 5. In DNA form, the CDR3 reads TGTGCCTGGAGAGACAGGGTAGTTTCACCCCTCCACTTT. This codes for CAWRDRVVSPLHF.

The chain recombines TRBV6-5 with TRBJ2-7; D is undetermined. The germline V and J ends were trimmed by 2 bases and 6 bases, with 14 bases remaining between them. The germline gives CDR1 MNHEY, CDR2 SVGAGI. The CDR3 runs to 14 residues. The CDR3 coding sequence is TGTGCCAGCAGTTACGGGCAAATTGTCGGCGAGCAGTACTTC. Translation: CASSYGQIVGEQYF.

The chain couples TRBV9 to TRBJ2-3; D is possibly TRBD2 (6 bases). The CDR3 is made up of 14 amino acids. The V gene lost 4 bases and the J gene lost 6 bases, with 15 bases spanning the gap. CDR1 and CDR2 from the germline V gene are SGDLS and YYNGEE. CDR3 sequence (DNA): TGTGCCAGCAGCCGAGCCGGGGGAATCGATACGCAGTATTTT. This encodes CASSRAGGIDTQYF.

The chain employs TRBV27 and TRBJ2-5; no clear D. Germline V gives CDR1 MNHEY, CDR2 SMNVEV (reference sequence). Trimming cost V 1 base and J 7 bases, with 13 bases left between them. The CDR3 length is 14 residues. The DNA of the CDR3 is TGTGCCAGCAGTTTATTGAATGAAGTTGGGACCCAGTACTTC. Protein product: CASSLLNEVGTQYF.

J is TRBJ1-2 and V is TRBV28; TRBD1 is a possible D gene (5 bases). The CDR3 is 15 residues long. V lost 2 bases to trimming and J lost 3 bases, with 13 bases between them. CDR1 is MDHEN and CDR2 is SYDVKM in the germline V gene. This CDR3 is CASSLMGRADYGYTF. In DNA form, the CDR3 reads TGTGCCAGCAGTTTAATGGGCAGGGCAGACTATGGCTACACCTTC.

The chain uses TRBV9 and TRBJ1-4, with D unclear. Germline CDR1 is SGDLS and CDR2 is YYNGEE. V was shortened by 0 bases and J by 7 bases, with 13 bases between the two germline ends. The CDR3 loop spans 15 amino acids. The CDR3 spells CASSVGRQATEKLFF. The CDR3, as DNA: TGTGCCAGCAGCGTAGGGAGGCAGGCTACTGAAAAACTGTTTTTT.

This chain uses TRBV5-4 with TRBJ2-2; TRBD2 matches 12 bases. The V gene end was trimmed by 4 bases and the J gene end by 6 bases; junction bases not matched to a gene: 4. This CDR3 is 15 amino acids long. CDR1 and CDR2 (germline): SGHNT, YYREEE (reference sequence). The chain's CDR3 is CASSVPSGGAGELFF. In nucleotides, the CDR3 is TGTGCCAGCAGCGTACCTAGCGGGGGGGCCGGGGAGCTGTTTTTT.

This chain connects TRBV11-2 to TRBJ2-7; a possible D gene is TRBD2 (6 bases). Trimming removed 4 bases at V and 0 bases at J, with 16 bases between. Germline CDR1 SGHAT, CDR2 FQNNGV. CDR3 length: 16 amino acids. The CDR3 protein is CASSSYGTPSSYEQYF. The CDR3 bases are TGTGCCAGCAGCTCCTACGGGACTCCTAGCTCCTACGAGCAGTACTTC. The full variable domain, rest sourced from reference TRBV11-2 and TRBJ2-7, is EAGVAQSPRYKIIEKRQSVAFWCNPISGHATLYWYQQILGQGPKLLIQFQNNGVVDDSQLPKDRFSAERLKGVDSTLKIQPAKLEDSAVYLCASSSYGTPSSYEQYFGPGTRLTVT.

In regard to this clone: The sample has other DNA sequences that encode this CDR3 too. The chain links TRBV6-1 to TRBJ2-7; D call uncertain. This CDR3 has 11 residues. Germline V gene sequence: CDR1 MNHNS, CDR2 SASEGT. The V end was cut by 8 bases, the J end by 4 bases, with 9 bases between. The CDR3: CASRLSYEQYF. The CDR3, as DNA: TGTGCCAGCCGCCTGTCTTACGAGCAGTACTTC.

The chain links TRBV7-2 to TRBJ2-7; D perhaps matches TRBD1 (6 bases). V lost 5 bases to trimming and J lost 2 bases, with 13 bases between them. The CDR3 extends over 14 amino acids. Per germline, CDR1 SGHTA and CDR2 FQGNSA. CDR3 sequence: CASSPYRVTYEQYF. CDR3 bases: TGTGCCAGCAGCCCATACAGGGTGACCTACGAGCAGTACTTC.

This clone was recorded only once. The chain employs TRBV11-2 and TRBJ1-1; perhaps TRBD1 as D (6 bases). This CDR3 comprises 17 residues. Germline V CDR1 and CDR2: SGHAT, FQNNGV. V was cut by 0 bases and J by 3 bases, with 17 bases left in between. CDR3 protein: CASSLDFGQGRDTEAFF. CDR3 sequence (DNA): TGTGCCAGCAGCTTAGATTTCGGTCAGGGGCGTGACACTGAAGCTTTCTTT.

The V call is TRBV29-1, the J call TRBJ1-4; 10 bases match TRBD1. Germline V gene data show CDR1 as SQVTM and CDR2 as ANQGSEA. The CDR3 spans 13 residues. Trimming took 6 bases from V and 8 from J; bases not matched to a gene: 6. The CDR3 DNA follows: TGCAGCGTCTCAGACAGGGGGCTCGAAAAACTGTTTTTT. This gives the protein CSVSDRGLEKLFF.

In the case of this clone: The same CDR3 can be traced to other DNA sequences in this sample. This rearrangement joins TRBV5-4 to TRBJ2-2, with D hard to call. Looked up from germline, CDR1 is SGHNT and CDR2 is YYREEE (reference sequence). V gave up 0 bases and J gave up 8 bases, with 5 bases separating them. The CDR3 spans 12 residues. CDR3 DNA sequence: TGTGCCAGCAGCTTGGAAGGAGGGGAGCTGTTTTTT. Translation gives CASSLEGGELFF.

Here the CDR3 reads CAWSSSPSEQYF. Here the CDR3 DNA reads TGTGCCTGGAGTAGCTCCCCGAGCGAGCAGTACTTC. The V and J genes are TRBV30 and TRBJ2-7, with D uncertain. Germline lookup yields CDR1 GTSNPN and CDR2 SVGIG (reference sequence). This CDR3 is 12 amino acids long. V lost 2 bases, J lost 6 bases, and 11 bases lay in between.

In this sample, this clone turned up once. The CDR3 reads CASSLPPTEAFF. CDR3 in DNA: TGCGCCAGCAGCTTACCACCAACTGAAGCTTTCTTT. The genes are TRBV5-1 and TRBJ1-1; no clear D. Germline V lookup: CDR1 SGHRS, CDR2 YFSETQ. Trimming stripped 2 bases from V and 5 bases from J, with 7 bases between. This CDR3 contains 12 residues.

V and J are TRBV4-3 and TRBJ1-2; TRBD1 might be the D (6 bases). V was shortened by 0 bases and J by 4 bases, with 21 bases between the two germline ends. This CDR3 has 18 residues. CDR1 is LGHNA, CDR2 YSLEER, per germline. This CDR3 reads CASSQDLVSGGQLYGYTF. The DNA for the CDR3 is TGCGCCAGCAGCCAAGATCTTGTATCGGGGGGCCAGCTCTATGGCTACACCTTC.

The rearrangement links TRBV4-3 to TRBJ1-4; weak D call: TRBD1 (5 bases). This CDR3 spans 16 amino acids. V was trimmed by 3 bases and J by 3 bases, leaving 14 bases between them. CDR1 is LGHNA and CDR2 is YSLEER in the germline V gene. This chain's CDR3 is CASSQHGRGANEKLFF. The CDR3 DNA sequence: TGCGCCAGCAGCCAGCATGGAAGGGGAGCTAATGAAAAACTGTTTTTT.

The gene calls are TRBV5-4 and TRBJ2-2; 9 nucleotides line up with TRBD1. Trimming at V came to 5 bases and at J to 2 bases, leaving 7 bases not matched to a gene. Germline V gives CDR1 SGHNT, CDR2 YYREEE (reference sequence). The CDR3 totals 16 residues. In nucleotides, the CDR3 is TGTGCCAGCAGTTGGGGACAGGGCCCTAACACCGGGGAGCTGTTTTTT. Amino acid sequence: CASSWGQGPNTGELFF.

CDR3 residues: CAISEQPDTQYF. CDR3 nucleotides: TGTGCCATCAGTGAACAACCAGATACGCAGTATTTT. The rearrangement joins TRBV10-3 to TRBJ2-3; D is uncertain. CDR3 length equals 12 residues. Germline CDR1 reads ENHRY; CDR2 reads SYGVKD. The ends were cut back, 3 bases at V and 4 bases at J, with 5 bases in the middle.

The sample holds a few counts of this clone. This rearrangement joins TRBV7-9 to TRBJ2-3; tentatively, D is TRBD2 (6 bases). Germline V gene sequence: CDR1 SEHNR, CDR2 FQNEAQ (reference sequence). V was shortened by 7 bases and J by 5 bases, with 19 bases between the two germline ends. The CDR3 loop spans 15 amino acids. In DNA form, the CDR3 reads TGTGCCAGCAACCTACTAGCAAGAGCCAGAGATACGCAGTATTTT. It encodes CASNLLARARDTQYF. The whole variable domain, remainder taken from reference TRBV7-9 and TRBJ2-3, is DTGVSQNPRHKITKRGQNVTFRCDPISEHNRLYWYRQTLGQGPEFLTYFQNEAQLEKSRLLSDRFSAERPKGSFSTLEIQRTEQGDSAMYLCASNLLARARDTQYFGPGTRLTVL.

This chain uses TRBV27 with TRBJ2-5; D is uncertain. V lost 4 bases, J lost 3 bases, and 18 bases lay in between. The germline V gene encodes CDR1 MNHEY and CDR2 SMNVEV (reference sequence). CDR3 length: 16 residues. CDR3 in DNA: TGTGCCAGCAGTTCCATCTCCTGGGCAGAGAAAGAGACCCAGTACTTC. Its protein product is CASSSISWAEKETQYF.

CDR3 sequence (DNA): TGCGCCAGCAGGTTCGAGCGGGGTACAGATACGCAGTATTTT. Translation gives CASRFERGTDTQYF. The chain links TRBV5-1 to TRBJ2-3; 7 nucleotides line up with TRBD2. The junction had 6 bases not matched to a gene; V was cut back by 5 bases and J by 3 bases. The V gene's germline CDR1 is SGHRS and CDR2 YFSETQ. This CDR3 has 14 residues.

The V call is TRBV11-2, the J call TRBJ2-1; TRBD2 matches at 10 bases. V lost 5 bases to trimming and J lost 6 bases; unmatched junction nucleotides: 7. Germline lookup yields CDR1 SGHAT and CDR2 FQNNGV. The CDR3 is made up of 15 amino acids. This chain's CDR3 is CASSKLAGWINEQFF. CDR3 nucleotide sequence: TGTGCCAGCAGCAAACTAGCGGGATGGATCAATGAGCAGTTCTTC.